The 9 T cell receptor beta chains below were found in one sample sequenced in a study of blood T cell repertoires in COVID-19. Some clones are missing from TCRdb's copy, which holds only in-frame ones; the method was immunoSEQ multiplex PCR. Among 250,000 to 400,000 clones, 90% were seen once, and the ten largest hold roughly 2.9%. Sequencing was performed on peripheral blood. Source of these receptors: a woman aged 25-40 years with COVID-19, enrolled during active disease.

J is TRBJ2-3 and V is TRBV7-9; 12 nucleotides line up with TRBD2. Germline V CDR1 and CDR2: SEHNR, FQNEAQ (reference sequence). The CDR3 extends over 14 amino acids. V lost 3 bases and J lost 5; bases outside the gene matches: 0. As DNA, the CDR3 is TGTGCCAGCAGCTTGGGACTAGCGGGAGATACGCAGTATTTT. Its translation: CASSLGLAGDTQYF.

V and J are TRBV6-5 and TRBJ2-3; no reliable D call. Germline values: CDR1 MNHEY, CDR2 SVGAGI. Trimming cost V 4 bases and J 8 bases, with 22 bases left between them. This CDR3 spans 16 amino acids. The CDR3 nucleotides read TGTGCCAGCAGTTTCGGAGTTGATCGACCCGTGGCTACGCAGTATTTT. Encoded protein: CASSFGVDRPVATQYF.

The chain couples TRBV29-1 to TRBJ2-3; TRBD2 is a possible D gene (6 bases). Trimming removed 0 bases at V and 3 bases at J, with 7 bases between. The CDR3 loop spans 13 amino acids. CDR1 is SQVTM and CDR2 is ANQGSEA in the germline V gene. The CDR3 is CSVEDGGTDTQYF. In DNA form, the CDR3 reads TGCAGCGTTGAAGATGGGGGGACAGATACGCAGTATTTT.

V is TRBV18 and J is TRBJ1-1, with a tentative D call TRBD1 (5 bases). Trimming left V 6 bases short and J 0 bases short, with 11 bases between. This CDR3 comprises 14 residues. Germline V gene sequence: CDR1 KGHSH, CDR2 LQKENI. CDR3 residues: CASSIGGMNTEAFF. CDR3 nucleotides: TGTGCCAGCTCCATCGGGGGGATGAACACTGAAGCTTTCTTT.

This chain links TRBV5-1 with TRBJ1-1; 7 nucleotides agree with TRBD1. Losses at the gene ends were 2 bases for V and 2 bases for J; bases not matched to a gene: 6. Germline CDR1 and CDR2: SGHRS and YFSETQ. This CDR3 contains 15 residues. CDR3 bases: TGCGCCAGCAGCTTCCGGGACAGCATCAACACTGAAGCTTTCTTT. As protein: CASSFRDSINTEAFF.

This clone has only one observation. The chain carries TRBV5-4 and TRBJ2-2, with D possibly matching TRBD2 (6 bases). CDR3 length: 16 amino acids. V was shortened by 0 bases and J by 1 base, with 10 bases between the two germline ends. Germline V gene lookup returns CDR1 SGHNT and CDR2 YYREEE (reference sequence). The CDR3 bases are TGTGCCAGCAGCTTGGCGGCGGGGCGGAACACCGGGGAGCTGTTTTTT. Its translation is CASSLAAGRNTGELFF.

The V and J genes are TRBV5-1 and TRBJ2-3, with 8 bases lining up with TRBD1. The CDR3 is 15 residues long. Germline V gene lookup returns CDR1 SGHRS and CDR2 YFSETQ. The trim removed 7 bases at V and 1 base at J, leaving 8 bases unmatched. CDR3 region: CASARQGPGTDTQYF. The CDR3 DNA sequence: TGCGCCAGCGCGAGACAGGGGCCCGGCACAGATACGCAGTATTTT.

This sequence joins TRBV27 and TRBJ1-6, with 8 bases aligning to TRBD1. V lost 4 bases, J lost 8 bases, and 10 bases stayed unmatched. CDR1 and CDR2 (germline): MNHEY, SMNVEV (reference sequence). This CDR3 contains 16 residues. The CDR3 DNA sequence: TGTGCCAGCAGTTACACCCAGGGGGCTGGTGATTCACCCCTCCACTTT. It is translated as CASSYTQGAGDSPLHF.

This clone was picked up a small number of times. The chain carries TRBV19 and TRBJ1-5, with D possibly matching TRBD1 (6 bases). Trimming removed 6 bases at V and 2 bases at J, with 23 bases between. The CDR3 covers 18 residues. Germline CDR1 is LNHDA and CDR2 is SQIVND (reference sequence). CDR3 sequence: CASSAGALRGVGNQPQHF. CDR3 nucleotide sequence: TGTGCCAGTAGCGCGGGGGCCTTAAGGGGCGTTGGCAATCAGCCCCAGCATTTT.